The rows below give T cell receptor beta chains drawn from one sample of a study of blood T cells in healthy people across ages. TCRdb reanalysed the 5' RACE reads using MiXCR and keeps one entry per CDR3 protein. The top ten hold around 25% of the sample, which has roughly 730,000 distinct CDR3 sequences, 45% to 70% seen once. The sequencing sample was made of blood. These receptors came from a man aged 40-55 years in good health. The CDR3 runs from the conserved cysteine through the conserved F or W. D genes are given only for firm matches. Clone size, where shown, is once, few, many, or a class for clones that have expanded.

d_gene	v_gene	j_gene	abundance	CDR3nt	CDR3aa
NA	TRBV6-5	TRBJ1-5	NA	TGTGCCAGCAGTTACGAGAAACAGGGAATATTCAATCAGCCCCAGCATTTT	CASSYEKQGIFNQPQHF
NA	TRBV7-9	TRBJ2-7	once	TGTGCCAGCAGCTCGACAGTTGGCCGAACCTACGAGCAGTACTTC	CASSSTVGRTYEQYF
NA	TRBV5-6	TRBJ1-2	once	TGTGCCAGCAGCTTACCAGCGCAACTTTATGGCTACACCTTC	CASSLPAQLYGYTF
TRBD1	TRBV13	TRBJ1-1	NA	TGTGCCAGCAGCCGCTCCTTGATTCTGGGACAGGGCCACACTGAAGCTTTCTTT	CASSRSLILGQGHTEAFF
NA	TRBV7-2	TRBJ2-3	NA	TGTGCCAGCAGCTTTTTCGGAACAGATACGCAGTATTTT	CASSFFGTDTQYF
NA	TRBV19	TRBJ2-1	NA	TGTGCCAGTAGTCCTTCAAGCGGCTCCTACAATGAGCAGTTCTTC	CASSPSSGSYNEQFF
TRBD1	TRBV29-1	TRBJ1-4	NA	TGCAGCGTCAACCAGGGGGCTAGAGGTGAAAAACTGTTTTTT	CSVNQGARGEKLFF
TRBD1	TRBV4-3	TRBJ2-7	NA	TGCGCCAGCAGCTCATCACAGGGGTTCGGCGAGCAGTACTTC	CASSSSQGFGEQYF
NA	TRBV20-1	TRBJ1-1	NA	TGCAGTGCTAGAGACCCGTCAAGGGGGAACACTGAAGCTTTCTTT	CSARDPSRGNTEAFF
TRBD2	TRBV7-3	TRBJ2-4	once	TGTGCCAGCAGCTTAGGGCGGGAGGCCCAAACGCTAGCCAAAAACATTCAGTACTTC	CASSLGREAQTLAKNIQYF
TRBD1	TRBV3-1	TRBJ1-5	few	TGTGCCAGCAGCCTTACAGGGGGTATTCAGCCCCAGCATTTT	CASSLTGGIQPQHF
NA	TRBV5-5	TRBJ2-5	few	TGTGCCAGCAGCATAGGGGGAACCCAAGAGACCCAGTACTTC	CASSIGGTQETQYF
NA	TRBV5-1	TRBJ1-5	NA	TGCGCCAGCAGCTTGGGACCCAACGGCGACCAGCCCCAGCATTTT	CASSLGPNGDQPQHF
TRBD2	TRBV12-3/TRBV12-4	TRBJ2-5	NA	TGTGCCAGCAGTTCACACACTAGCGGGATGAGGGGTGAGCAGTACTTC	CASSSHTSGMRGEQYF